The T cell receptor beta chain described here comes from a study of identical twins. Regarding the study as a whole: Possibly, invariant MAIT and iNKT cells partly confounded zero-insertion analyses.

TCRdb independently ran MiXCR on the 5' RACE reads; one entry per CDR3 protein. The sample records about 530,000 distinct CDR3 sequences, 15% being singletons. Germline trimming cut 6 bases from V and 3 bases from J; bases unmatched to any gene: 7. Per germline, CDR1 KGHSH and CDR2 LQKENI. The CDR3 runs 15 residues. Comments on this clonotype: Its specificity is not known.

The same specimen was also included in a second study, on yellow fever vaccine responses in identical twins.

This chain links TRBV18 with TRBJ2-7; 11 bases are a match to TRBD1. The source is a young woman in good health. Sequencing was done on a sample of CD4+ T cells sorted from blood. CDR3 protein: CASSQGQGEVYEQYF. Here the CDR3 DNA reads TGTGCCAGCTCCCAGGGACAGGGGGAGGTCTACGAGCAGTACTTC. Complete variable domain (other parts from reference TRBV18 and TRBJ2-7): NAGVMQNPRHLVRRRGQEARLRCSPMKGHSHVYWYRQLPEEGLKFMVYLQKENIIDESGMPKERFSAEFPKEGPSILRIQQVVRGDSAAYFCASSQGQGEVYEQYFGPGTRLTVT.